The clone carrying this T cell receptor (beta chain) was seen once. CDR1 and CDR2 (germline): LNHNV, YYDKDF (reference sequence). Trimming shortened V by 11 bases and J by 0 bases, and 14 bases separated the two germline ends. The length of the CDR3 is 14 residues. This sample was taken from a study of shared clonotypes between healthy human individuals. Genomic DNA belonging to each subset was distributed in equal measure over several immunoSEQ plates. The sorted-subset replicate PCRs were given 200 ng DNA, which is some 29,000 T cell genomes. In the original analysis: ImmunoSEQ junction-only sequences lacked quality scores, so their filtering differed. Assay: immunoSEQ multiplex PCR; the TCRdb copy retains only in-frame clones and omits some. V and J calls and clone size follow that table, whereas D and trimming were derived from the DNA. The table lists more than 550,000 clones, roughly 91% of them singletons.

The source of this sequence is a young man in good health. Some clones in this sample may be carry-over from other donors' samples. This chain joins TRBV15 and TRBJ1-3; possible D gene TRBD1, 6 bases. The sequencing input was memory CD8+ T cells from PBMCs. Stated subset: CD45RO+ cells pooled with CCR7-negative TemRA cells. In DNA form, the CDR3 reads TGTGCCGTCCGGGACAAGAGCTCTGGAAACACCATATATTTT. Its protein is CAVRDKSSGNTIYF.